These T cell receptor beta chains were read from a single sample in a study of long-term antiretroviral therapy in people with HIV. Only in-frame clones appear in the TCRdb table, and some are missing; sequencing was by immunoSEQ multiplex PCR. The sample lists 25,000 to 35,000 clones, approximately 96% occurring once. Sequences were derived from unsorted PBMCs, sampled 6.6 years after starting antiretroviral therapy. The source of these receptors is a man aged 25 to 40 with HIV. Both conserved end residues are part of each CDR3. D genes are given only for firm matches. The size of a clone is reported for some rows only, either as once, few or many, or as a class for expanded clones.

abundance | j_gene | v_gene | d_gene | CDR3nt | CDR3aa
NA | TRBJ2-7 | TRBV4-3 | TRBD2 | TGCGCCAGCAGCCAAGATCCGTACGGGACTAGCGTCTACGAGCAGTACTTC | CASSQDPYGTSVYEQYF
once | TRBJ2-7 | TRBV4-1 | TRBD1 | TGCGCCAGCAGCCAAGGCCAGGACAGGGACGAGCAGTACTTC | CASSQGQDRDEQYF
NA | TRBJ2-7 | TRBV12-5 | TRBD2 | TGTGCTAGTGGTTCCGGTAGCGGGAGGGATTACGAGCAGTACTTC | CASGSGSGRDYEQYF
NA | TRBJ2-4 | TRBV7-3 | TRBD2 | TGTGCCAGCAGCTCTTCTAGCGGAAGGATATGGTTCGCCAAAAACATTCAGTACTTC | CASSSSSGRIWFAKNIQYF
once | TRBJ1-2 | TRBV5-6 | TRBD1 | TGTGCCAGCAGCTCCGGGACAGGGTGGGCCCATGGCTACACCTTC | CASSSGTGWAHGYTF
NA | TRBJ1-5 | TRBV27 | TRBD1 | TGTGCCAGCAGTTTAGACGACAGGGCGGTGCGTTTCCATAGCAATCAGCCCCAGCATTTT | CASSLDDRAVRFHSNQPQHF
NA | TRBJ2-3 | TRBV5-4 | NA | TGTGCCAGCAGTAGGGGACATCCCTTCACAGATACGCAGTATTTT | CASSRGHPFTDTQYF
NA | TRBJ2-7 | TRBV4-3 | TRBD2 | TGCGCCAGCAGCCAAGGTCTAGCGGGAGAGTACGAGCAGTACTTC | CASSQGLAGEYEQYF
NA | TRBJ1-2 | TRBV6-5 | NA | TGTGCCAGCAGTACCTCTAACTATGGCTACACCTTC | CASSTSNYGYTF
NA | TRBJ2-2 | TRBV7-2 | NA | TGTGCCAGCAGCTTGAGAACCGGGGAGCTGTTTTTT | CASSLRTGELFF
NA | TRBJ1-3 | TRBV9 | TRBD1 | TGTGCCAGCAGCGGAGACCTACAGGGGGCTGGAAACACCATATATTTT | CASSGDLQGAGNTIYF
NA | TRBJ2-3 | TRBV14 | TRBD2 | TGTGCCAGCAGCCAAGGGAGCGGGGGTGGCTTTACCACATATACGCAGTATTTT | CASSQGSGGGFTTYTQYF
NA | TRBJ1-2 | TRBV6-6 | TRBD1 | TGTGCCAGCAGACCCGGGACAGCTTATGGCTACACCTTC | CASRPGTAYGYTF
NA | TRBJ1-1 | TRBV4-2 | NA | TGTGCCAGCAGCCAAGGCGGGGGGAACACTGAAGCTTTCTTT | CASSQGGGNTEAFF